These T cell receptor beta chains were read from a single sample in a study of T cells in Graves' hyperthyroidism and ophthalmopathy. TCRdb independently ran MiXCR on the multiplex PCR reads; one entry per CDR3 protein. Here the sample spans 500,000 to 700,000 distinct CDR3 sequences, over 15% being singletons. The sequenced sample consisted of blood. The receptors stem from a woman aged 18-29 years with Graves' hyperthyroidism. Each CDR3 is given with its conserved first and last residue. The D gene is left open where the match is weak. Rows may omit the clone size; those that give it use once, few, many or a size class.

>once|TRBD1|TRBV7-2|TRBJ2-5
CASSSLRDRGNGETQYF
TGTGCCAGTAGTTCCCTTCGGGACAGGGGCAACGGAGAGACCCAGTACTTC
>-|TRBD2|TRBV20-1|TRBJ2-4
CSASMSISEASGRHWDQNIQYF
TGCAGTGCTAGTATGTCTATCTCCGAGGCTAGCGGGAGACATTGGGACCAAAACATTCAGTACTTC
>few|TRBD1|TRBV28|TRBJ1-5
CASSLNGQGVSFGQPQHF
TGTGCCAGCAGTTTAAACGGACAGGGGGTCTCTTTCGGGCAGCCCCAGCATTTT
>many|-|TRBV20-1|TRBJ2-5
CSAGATTETQYF
TGCAGTGCCGGGGCCACTACGGAGACCCAGTACTTC
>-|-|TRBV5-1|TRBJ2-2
CTSSQVRQGITTGELFF
TGCACCAGCAGCCAAGTGCGGCAGGGGATTACCACCGGGGAGCTGTTTTTT
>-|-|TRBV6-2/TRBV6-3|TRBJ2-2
CASSPAGLHTGELFF
TGTGCCAGCAGCCCGGCGGGACTCCACACCGGGGAGCTGTTTTTT
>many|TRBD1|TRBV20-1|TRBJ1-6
CSATVDRAHGSPLHF
TGCAGTGCTACCGTTGACAGGGCCCATGGTTCACCCCTCCACTTT
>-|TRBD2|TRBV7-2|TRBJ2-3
CASSGFSGTGTDTQYF
TGTGCCAGCAGCGGTTTTAGCGGGACCGGGACAGATACGCAGTATTTT
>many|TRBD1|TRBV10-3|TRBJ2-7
CAIRTGGGFSYEQYF
TGTGCCATCAGGACAGGGGGCGGTTTTTCCTACGAGCAGTACTTC
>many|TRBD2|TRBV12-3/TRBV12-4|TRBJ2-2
CASSLPPSGIGELFF
TGTGCCAGCAGTTTACCCCCTAGCGGGATCGGGGAGCTGTTTTTT
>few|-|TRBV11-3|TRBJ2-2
CASSSLGGYTGELFF
TGTGCCAGCAGCTCGCTGGGTGGGTACACCGGGGAGCTGTTTTTT
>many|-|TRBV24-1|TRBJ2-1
CATSDPPPGPSYNEQFF
TGTGCCACCAGTGATCCCCCGCCAGGACCATCCTACAATGAGCAGTTCTTC
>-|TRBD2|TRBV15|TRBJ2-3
CATSWLAGTDTQYF
TGTGCCACCAGTTGGCTAGCGGGCACAGATACGCAGTATTTT
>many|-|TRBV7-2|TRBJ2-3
CASSFRDPLDTQYF
TGTGCCAGCAGCTTTCGGGACCCTCTGGATACGCAGTATTTT
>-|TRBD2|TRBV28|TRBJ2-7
CASSPRGGEQHF
TGTGCCAGCAGTCCGCGGGGGGGAGAGCAGCACTTC
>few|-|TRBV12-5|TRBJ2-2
CASGAAPGMSGELFF
TGTGCTAGTGGTGCCGCGCCGGGGATGTCCGGGGAGCTGTTTTTT
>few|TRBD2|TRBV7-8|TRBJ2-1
CASSFRRTRINEQFF
TGTGCCAGCAGCTTTCGCCGGACTAGAATCAATGAGCAGTTCTTC
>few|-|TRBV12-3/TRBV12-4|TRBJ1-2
CASSRLDGGYGYTF
TGTGCCAGCAGTCGCCTGGACGGAGGCTATGGCTACACCTTC
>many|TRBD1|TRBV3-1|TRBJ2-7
CASSHPTGQNLYEQYF
TGTGCCAGCAGCCACCCGACGGGACAGAATTTGTACGAGCAGTACTTC
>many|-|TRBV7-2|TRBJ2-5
CASSRTSQETQYF
TGTGCCAGCAGCCGAACCTCCCAAGAGACCCAGTACTTC
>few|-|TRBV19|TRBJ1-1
CASSARTATEAFF
TGTGCCAGTAGTGCCCGAACAGCCACTGAAGCTTTCTTT
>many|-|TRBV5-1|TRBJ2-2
CASSRGSRPDTGELFF
TGCGCCAGCAGTCGGGGGAGCAGGCCTGACACCGGGGAGCTGTTTTTT
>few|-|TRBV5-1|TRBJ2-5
CASSLVPAQETQYF
TGCGCCAGCAGCTTGGTTCCAGCCCAAGAGACCCAGTACTTC
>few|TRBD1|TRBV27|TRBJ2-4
CASSLLAPGQGILAKNIQYF
TGTGCCAGCAGTTTATTGGCCCCGGGACAGGGGATTCTAGCCAAAAACATTCAGTACTTC
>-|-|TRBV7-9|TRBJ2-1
CASTRLDTNEQFF
TGTGCCAGCACCAGATTGGATACCAATGAGCAGTTCTTC
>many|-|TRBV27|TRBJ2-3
CASSLSVASPDTQYF
TGTGCCAGCAGTTTATCGGTAGCGTCTCCAGATACGCAGTATTTT
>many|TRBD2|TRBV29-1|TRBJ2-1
CSTVGEGLNEQFF
TGCAGCACGGTGGGGGAGGGCCTCAATGAGCAGTTCTTC
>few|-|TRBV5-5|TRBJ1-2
CASSFGQRANYGYTF
TGTGCCAGCAGCTTTGGGCAGCGCGCCAACTATGGCTACACCTTC
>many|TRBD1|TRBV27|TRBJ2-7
CASRTGTGDYEQYF
TGTGCCAGCAGAACCGGGACAGGGGATTACGAGCAGTACTTC
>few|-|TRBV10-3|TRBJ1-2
CAISDRNYGYTF
TGTGCCATCAGCGACAGAAACTATGGCTACACCTTC
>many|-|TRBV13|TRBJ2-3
CASMAGYTDTQYF
TGTGCCAGCATGGCGGGATACACAGATACGCAGTATTTT
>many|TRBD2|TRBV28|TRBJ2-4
CASSVPTSGKNIQYF
TGTGCCAGCAGTGTTCCGACTAGCGGGAAAAACATTCAGTACTTC
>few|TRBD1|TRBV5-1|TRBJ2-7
CASSKRGQVGSYEQYF
TGCGCCAGCAGCAAGAGGGGACAGGTGGGTAGCTACGAGCAGTACTTC
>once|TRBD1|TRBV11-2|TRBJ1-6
CASSLALVRDSVNSPLHF
TGTGCCAGCAGCTTAGCGCTGGTCCGGGACAGCGTTAATTCACCCCTCCACTTT
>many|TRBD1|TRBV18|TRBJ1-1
CASSPQGARTEAFF
TGTGCCAGCTCACCCCAGGGGGCGAGGACTGAAGCTTTCTTT
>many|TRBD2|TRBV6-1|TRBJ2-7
CASSENEAGGSEQYF
TGTGCCAGCAGTGAAAACGAAGCGGGGGGATCCGAGCAGTACTTC
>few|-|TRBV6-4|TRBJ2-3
CASSGGGAADTQYF
TGTGCCAGCAGTGGAGGGGGGGCCGCAGATACGCAGTATTTT
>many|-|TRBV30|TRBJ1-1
CAWSFEPDTEAFF
TGTGCCTGGAGTTTCGAACCGGACACTGAAGCTTTCTTT
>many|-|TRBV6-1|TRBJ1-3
CASGEDRTGNTIYF
TGTGCCAGCGGAGAAGACAGGACTGGAAACACCATATATTTT
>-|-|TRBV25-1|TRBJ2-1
CASSEVDRGYNEQFF
TGTGCCAGCAGTGAAGTGGACAGAGGCTACAATGAGCAGTTCTTC
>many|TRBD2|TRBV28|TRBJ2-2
CASRRLAGFTGELFF
TGTGCCAGCAGGCGACTAGCGGGCTTCACCGGGGAGCTGTTTTTT
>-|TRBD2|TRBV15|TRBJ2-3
CATSRPGLAGLSTDTQYF
TGTGCCACCAGCAGACCGGGACTAGCGGGGCTTAGCACAGATACGCAGTATTTT
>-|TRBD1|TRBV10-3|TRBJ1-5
CAINGQGVNQPQHF
TGTGCCATCAACGGACAGGGCGTGAATCAGCCCCAGCATTTT
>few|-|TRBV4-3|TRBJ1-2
CASSQEASYGHTF
TGCGCCAGCAGCCAAGAGGCATCCTATGGCCACACCTTC
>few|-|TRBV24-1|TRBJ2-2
CATSAAGHTGELFF
TGTGCCACCAGTGCAGCCGGGCACACCGGGGAGCTGTTTTTT
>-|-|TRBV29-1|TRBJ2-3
CSVVGSRYTDTQYF
TGCAGCGTTGTGGGCTCCCGATACACAGATACGCAGTATTTT
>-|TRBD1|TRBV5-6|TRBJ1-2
CASSSRTGVNYGYTF
TGTGCCAGCAGCTCCAGGACAGGGGTTAACTATGGCTACACCTTC
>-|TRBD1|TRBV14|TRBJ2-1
CASSQDTGVSYNEQFF
TGTGCCAGCAGCCAAGACACAGGGGTGTCCTACAATGAGCAGTTCTTC
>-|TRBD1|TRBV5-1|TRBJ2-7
CASTITPGQGFYEQYF
TGCGCCAGCACCATAACGCCGGGACAGGGATTCTACGAGCAGTACTTC
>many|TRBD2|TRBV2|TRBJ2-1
CASSTSGPYNEQFF
TGTGCCAGCAGTACTAGCGGACCCTACAATGAGCAGTTCTTC
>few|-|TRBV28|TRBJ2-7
CASSPLKSTGYEQYF
TGTGCCAGCAGCCCCCTAAAATCGACGGGATACGAGCAGTACTTC
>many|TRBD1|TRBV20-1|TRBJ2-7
CSAIGGSSSYEQYF
TGCAGTGCGATAGGGGGCTCAAGCTCCTACGAGCAGTACTTC